This TCR beta chain is drawn from a study of cytomegalovirus exposure and HLA in healthy donors (dated by TCRdb to about 2017). Concerning the study at large: An earlier analysis of roughly 610 of the donors reported 250 to 300 Gb of sequence data and 90 million to 120 million unique TCR beta sequences obtained from about 179 million T cells. Around 330 gigabases of sequencing data and around 88 million unique TCR sequences made up an early release that covered fewer than 650 HLA-typed donors. Of the 300 to 500 genotyped donors, approximately 81% were placed in the genetic ancestry cluster associated with self-reported Caucasian donors. The study aimed to test whether signatures of past pathogen exposure could be identified by cataloging public T cell receptors. Using immunosequencing, the study profiled T cell repertoires from roughly 650 subjects and related those repertoires to cytomegalovirus serostatus. A separate validation cohort of over a hundred different subjects was used in addition to the roughly 670-subject first cohort. High-throughput TCR immunosequencing, statistical association of individual TCRs with disease status, and machine learning were combined to predict cytomegalovirus infection status. A later analysis re-analyzed previously published TCR beta repertoires from hundreds of donors and added high-resolution HLA genotyping to study TCR occurrence patterns. Rather than using new phenotypic data, the later analysis identified candidate immune exposures from TCR beta sequences and from how often those sequences occurred across donors. In an earlier analysis of 587 of the donors, high-throughput TCR beta sequencing was used to judge whether each TCR beta V gene segment behaved as functional or pseudogenic. Donor age, sex, ethnicity and CMV serostatus were compiled alongside the repertoire data. A later genetic analysis took genome-wide SNP genotypes for about 55% of the 666 donors and used that subset as a discovery cohort. All discovery cohort repertoires had been generated using a single sequencing platform. Both class I and class II loci were covered by HLA typing, at four-digit resolution. Typing coverage differed by locus: A, B, C, DRB1 and DQB1 were typed in about 629-630 donors, DQA1 in about 550, DPA1 in nearly 610, and DPB1 in 450 to 480. A handful of DR-DQ haplotypes were handled as single units for association and clustering because linkage in the cohort was strong. Across approximately 400 genotyped donors of the cohort, an average of roughly 200,000 unique TCR beta nucleotide sequences per donor were sequenced, and 15% to 20% of those sequences were non-productive. Overall study outcomes, separate from this receptor: In a later analysis, HLA-associated TCR beta chains were found to be more clonally expanded and to have lower generation probabilities than equally common non-associated chains. According to a later analysis, TCR association rates differed among HLA loci, with DRB1 alleles showing the most associated TCRs and HLA-C alleles showing the fewest. HLA typing was unavailable for some donors at each locus, so association tests used only the typed subset. An earlier analysis of approximately 500 of the donors showed that most TCR beta V segments appeared in productive rearrangements either about 87% or about 30% of the time, which broadly matched IMGT annotations. Most TCR sequences were seen in very few donors, while some public TCRs were found in many individuals. A further reported finding was that TCR beta sequences accurately predicted the HLA-A and HLA-B alleles for most subjects in the first cohort. In vitro tests confirmed that a few of the cytomegalovirus-associated TCR beta chains recognize cytomegalovirus antigens. A later genetic analysis reported fewer N-insertions in productive TCRs among donors in an Asian-associated ancestry cluster than the roughly 670-donor mean. The study listed 150 to 200 TCR beta chains as associated with cytomegalovirus. An association between a missense DCLRE1C variant and V-gene and J-gene trimming of TCR beta chains was found in a later genetic analysis and replicated in an independent cohort. In this cohort, only TCR beta chains were sequenced, and detectable features were limited by the absence of alpha or paired-chain data. The only immune exposure information available for the cohort was CMV serostatus. In a later analysis, 16,951 TCR beta sequences were associated with specific HLA alleles at a false discovery rate of 0.05. The authors suggested that the approach could potentially be generalized to other disease states and immunological phenotypes. The sequencing pipeline was judged likely to have produced a cluster of highly shared sequence variants as a technical artifact. Some IMGT-functional V segments, including TRBV6-2 and TRBV6-3, could not be distinguished by the 87-base-pair reads and were therefore excluded. The classifier was reported to diagnose cytomegalovirus status with high specificity and sensitivity in both the original and validation cohorts. According to a later analysis, parvovirus B19, influenza, CMV and Epstein-Barr virus appeared linked to several top co-occurrence clusters. The earlier analysis of some 560 of the donors excluded approximately 17 rarely observed V segments, including chromosome 9 orphons, because counts were too low. According to a later analysis, most CMV-associated TCR beta chains appeared to be HLA-restricted, and the HLA associations seemed to be driven largely by CMV exposure. Roughly uniform sequencing depth across donors was assumed in presence/absence analyses, although this assumption may not hold. Correlated functional status among segregating V segments might reflect linkage disequilibrium, but an unknown experimental factor could not be ruled out. Strong co-occurrence of HLA alleles, especially DR and DQ, made assigning TCR associations to individual alleles difficult.

Cut back by 5 bases and 4 bases, the V and J ends lie 15 bases apart. Measured from the cysteine to the phenylalanine, the CDR3 is 15 residues long. This entry keeps only the CDR3 DNA: 45 bases, framed from base 1. CDR1 and CDR2, looked up from the germline V gene, are SGHTA and FQGNSA. As concerns this clone: Its target antigen remains unknown. No base qualities exist here, and no much larger clone lies one base off it.

The cohort comprised fewer than 750 healthy bone marrow donors. At the time of sampling, all cohort members were nominally healthy, though unrecorded immune exposures were likely present. The donor tested CMV seronegative and was one of the 352 seronegative cohort members. Each donor provided a peripheral blood sample, and peripheral blood mononuclear cells were used for TCR beta sequencing. The Qiagen DNeasy Blood Extraction Kit was used to extract genomic DNA from the blood cell samples. Library preparation employed the immunoSEQ multiplex PCR assay. For the multiplex PCR, a mixture combining 60 forward primers for TCR Vbeta segments and 13 reverse primers for TCR Jbeta segments was used. Amplification of the CDR3 region of rearranged TCR beta genes was performed with a multiplex PCR assay on genomic DNA. Amplified TCR beta libraries were sequenced as 87-base-pair reads on the Illumina HiSeq System. The paper's processing steps were these. A later analysis tallied 75 million to 85 million unique TCR beta chains across the 666 repertoires, and some 10 million of those chains were shared by two or more donors. To remove PCR and sequencing errors, raw reads were error-corrected and collapsed into unique sequences using a nearest-neighbor algorithm that merged closely related sequences. CDR3 sequences were aligned to IMGT reference sequences to assign V, D and J gene segments. For a sequence to be retained, at least a six-nucleotide match to both a V gene segment and a J gene segment was required. Rearrangements were called productive when the CDR3 lacked stop codons and stayed in frame with V and J; all others were non-productive. Following IMGT convention, CDR3 was defined as the stretch from the second conserved V-encoded cysteine up to the conserved J-encoded phenylalanine. The earlier analysis of about 590 of the donors excluded sequences that lacked an unambiguous match to a single V gene segment. In an earlier analysis of approximately 550 of the donors, V segments were called functional above 56.7% productive rearrangements and were called segregating when the between-donor standard deviation exceeded 5%. A statistical classification framework was built for diagnosing cytomegalovirus status from the catalog of TCR beta chain sequences. In a later analysis, V and J genes were assigned by comparing TCR nucleotide sequences against IMGT/GENE-DB human TR gene sequences. A later analysis assigned CDR3 sequences and most-parsimonious VDJ recombination scenarios with the TCRdist pipeline. In a later analysis, each TCR beta chain was defined by its CDR3 amino acid sequence together with its V-gene family, and reads without a unique V-gene family were excluded. In a later analysis, approximately 640 highly shared, low-generation-probability nucleotide sequences were removed to address suspected cross-contamination and a sequencing artifact. In a later analysis, a clonal expansion index was calculated for each public chain from normalized within-repertoire ranks of inferred template counts. In a later analysis, generation probabilities were computed using a VDJ recombination model fitted to out-of-frame rearrangements, and the results were checked against IGoR. In a later analysis, TCR-TCR, TCR-HLA and TCR-CMV co-occurrence was scored with hypergeometric tests, and a repertoire-size bias correction was applied to TCR pairs. A later analysis estimated false discovery rates by permuting HLA or CMV assignments 20 times. In a later analysis, co-occurring TCRs were grouped using DBSCAN, with TCRdist sequence similarity added in when clustering inside HLA-allele-positive subsets. Co-occurrence clustering excluded repertoires with fewer than 30,000 or more than 120,000 public chains, plus five with anomalous nucleotide sharing. TCRdb holds this immuneACCESS table with in-frame rearrangements only. Some clones are missing; in checked studies, unresolved V genes explain under half, and the rest has no known cause. The DNA gave D and trimming, while V, J and clone size come from that table. The sample table lists approximately 100,000 clones, 73% of them with a count of one. The leading ten clones occupy about 8.4% of the sample.

Sequencing was carried out using PBMCs. This receptor was obtained from a man aged 40-49 years in good health and CMV-seronegative. The sequence joins TRBV7-2 to TRBJ2-1, with no reliable assignment of the D segment. The nucleotide sequence reads TGTGCCAGCAGCACCCGAGGTGGCTCTTACAATGAGCAGTTCTTC. It encodes CASSTRGGSYNEQFF.